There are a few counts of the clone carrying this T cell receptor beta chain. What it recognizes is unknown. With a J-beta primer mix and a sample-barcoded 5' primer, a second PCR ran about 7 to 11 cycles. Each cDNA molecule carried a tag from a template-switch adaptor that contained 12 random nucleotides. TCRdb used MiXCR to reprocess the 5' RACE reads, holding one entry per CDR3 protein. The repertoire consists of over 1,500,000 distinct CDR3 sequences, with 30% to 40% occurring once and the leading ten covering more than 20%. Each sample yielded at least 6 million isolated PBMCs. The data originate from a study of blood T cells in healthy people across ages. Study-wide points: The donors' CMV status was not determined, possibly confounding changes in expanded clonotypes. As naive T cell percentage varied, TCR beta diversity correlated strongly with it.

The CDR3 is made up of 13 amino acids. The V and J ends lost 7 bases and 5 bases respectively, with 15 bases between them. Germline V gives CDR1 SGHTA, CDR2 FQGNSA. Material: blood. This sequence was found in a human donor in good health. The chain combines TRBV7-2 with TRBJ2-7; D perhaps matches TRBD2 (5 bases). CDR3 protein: CASTVSQRDEQYF. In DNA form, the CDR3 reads TGTGCCAGCACCGTGTCACAGAGGGACGAGCAGTACTTC. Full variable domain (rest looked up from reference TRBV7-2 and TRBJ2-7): GAGVSQSPSNKVTEKGKDVELRCDPISGHTALYWYRQSLGQGLEFLIYFQGNSAPDKSGLPSDRFSAERTGGSVSTLTIQRTQQEDSAVYLCASTVSQRDEQYFGPGTRLTVT.